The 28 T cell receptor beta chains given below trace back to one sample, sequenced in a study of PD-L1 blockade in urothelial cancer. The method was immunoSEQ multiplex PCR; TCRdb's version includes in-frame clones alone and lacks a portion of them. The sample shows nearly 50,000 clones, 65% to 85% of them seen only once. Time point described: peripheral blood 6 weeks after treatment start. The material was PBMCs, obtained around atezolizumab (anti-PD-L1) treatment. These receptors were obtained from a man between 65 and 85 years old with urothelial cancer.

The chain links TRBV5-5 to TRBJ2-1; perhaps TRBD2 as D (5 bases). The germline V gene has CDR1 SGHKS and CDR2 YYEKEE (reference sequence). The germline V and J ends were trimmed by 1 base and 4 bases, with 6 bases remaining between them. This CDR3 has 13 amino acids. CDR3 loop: CASSLSGYNEQFF. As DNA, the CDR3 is TGTGCCAGCAGCTTGTCGGGGTACAATGAGCAGTTCTTC.

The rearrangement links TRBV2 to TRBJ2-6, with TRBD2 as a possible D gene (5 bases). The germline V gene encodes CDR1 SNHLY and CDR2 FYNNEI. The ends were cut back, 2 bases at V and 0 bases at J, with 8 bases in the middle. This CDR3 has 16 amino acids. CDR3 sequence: CASSERELSGANVLTF. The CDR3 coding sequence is TGTGCCAGCAGTGAAAGGGAGCTCTCTGGGGCCAACGTCCTGACTTTC.

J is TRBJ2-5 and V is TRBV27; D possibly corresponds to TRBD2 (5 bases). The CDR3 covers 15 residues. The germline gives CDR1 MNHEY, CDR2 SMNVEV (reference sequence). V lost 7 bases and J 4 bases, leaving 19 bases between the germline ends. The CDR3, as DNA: TGTGCCAGCATACCCTCCGGACTCCCTCGAGAGACCCAGTACTTC. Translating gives CASIPSGLPRETQYF.

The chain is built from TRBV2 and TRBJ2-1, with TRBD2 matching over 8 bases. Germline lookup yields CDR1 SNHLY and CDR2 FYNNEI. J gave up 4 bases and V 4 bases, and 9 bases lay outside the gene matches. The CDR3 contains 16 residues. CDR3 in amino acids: CASSVSTGGTYNEQFF. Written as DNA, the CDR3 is TGTGCCAGCAGTGTGTCTACGGGGGGGACTTACAATGAGCAGTTCTTC.

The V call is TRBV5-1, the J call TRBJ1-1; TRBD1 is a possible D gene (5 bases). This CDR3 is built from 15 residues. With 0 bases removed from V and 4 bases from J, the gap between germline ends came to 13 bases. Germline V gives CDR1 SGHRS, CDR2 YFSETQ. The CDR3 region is CASSLGAGIITEAFF. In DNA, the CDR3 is TGCGCCAGCAGCTTGGGGGCAGGGATAATCACTGAAGCTTTCTTT.

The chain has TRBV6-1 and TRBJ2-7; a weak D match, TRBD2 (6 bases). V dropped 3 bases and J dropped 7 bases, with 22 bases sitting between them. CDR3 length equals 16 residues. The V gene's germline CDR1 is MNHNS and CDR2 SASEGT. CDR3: CASSEDWRDGFGEQYF. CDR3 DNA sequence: TGTGCCAGCAGTGAGGACTGGAGGGACGGTTTTGGGGAGCAGTACTTC.

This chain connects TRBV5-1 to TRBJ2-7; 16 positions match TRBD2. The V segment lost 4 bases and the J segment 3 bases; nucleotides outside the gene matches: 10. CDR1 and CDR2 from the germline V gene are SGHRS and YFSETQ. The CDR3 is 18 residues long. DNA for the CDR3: TGCGCCAGCAGCCGTTCCGGGACTAGCGGGAGGGGAAACTACGAGCAGTACTTC. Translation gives CASSRSGTSGRGNYEQYF. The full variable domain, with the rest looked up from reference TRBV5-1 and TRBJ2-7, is KAGVTQTPRYLIKTRGQQVTLSCSPISGHRSVSWYQQTPGQGLQFLFEYFSETQRNKGNFPGRFSGRQFSNSRSEMNVSTLELGDSALYLCASSRSGTSGRGNYEQYFGPGTRLTVT.

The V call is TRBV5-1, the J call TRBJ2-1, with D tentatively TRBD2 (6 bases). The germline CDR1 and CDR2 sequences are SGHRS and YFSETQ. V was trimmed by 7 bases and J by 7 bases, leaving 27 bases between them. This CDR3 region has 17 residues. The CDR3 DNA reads TGCGCCAGCCGGCGTGCGTATCCGGCGGGAAGGAATAATGAGCAGTTCTTC. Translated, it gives CASRRAYPAGRNNEQFF. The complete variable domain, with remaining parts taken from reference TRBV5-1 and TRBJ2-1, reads KAGVTQTPRYLIKTRGQQVTLSCSPISGHRSVSWYQQTPGQGLQFLFEYFSETQRNKGNFPGRFSGRQFSNSRSEMNVSTLELGDSALYLCASRRAYPAGRNNEQFFGPGTRLTVL.

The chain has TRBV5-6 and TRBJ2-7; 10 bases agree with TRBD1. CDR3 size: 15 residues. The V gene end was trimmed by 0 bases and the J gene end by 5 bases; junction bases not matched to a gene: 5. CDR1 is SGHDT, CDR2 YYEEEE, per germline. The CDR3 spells CASSLVGTGVDEQYF. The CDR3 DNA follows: TGTGCCAGCAGCTTGGTAGGGACAGGGGTAGACGAGCAGTACTTC.

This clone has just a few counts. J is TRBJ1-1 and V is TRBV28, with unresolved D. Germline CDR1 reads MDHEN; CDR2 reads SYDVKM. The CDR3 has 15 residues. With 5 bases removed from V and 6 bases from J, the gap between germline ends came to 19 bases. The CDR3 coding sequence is TGTGCCAGCAGTCCCCGACGCCGCAGGTCCCCTGAAGCTTTCTTT. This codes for CASSPRRRRSPEAFF.

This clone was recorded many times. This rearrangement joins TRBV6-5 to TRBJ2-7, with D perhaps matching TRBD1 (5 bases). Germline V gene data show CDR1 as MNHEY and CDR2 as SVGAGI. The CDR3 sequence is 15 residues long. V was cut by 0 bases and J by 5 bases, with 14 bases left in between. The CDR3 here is CASSYSIHQGHEQYF. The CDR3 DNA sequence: TGTGCCAGCAGTTACTCGATTCACCAGGGCCACGAGCAGTACTTC.

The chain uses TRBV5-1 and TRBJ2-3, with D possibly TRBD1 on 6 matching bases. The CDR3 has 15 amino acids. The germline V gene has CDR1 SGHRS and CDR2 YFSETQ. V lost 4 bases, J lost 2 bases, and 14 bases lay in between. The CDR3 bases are TGCGCCAGCAGCCAAATTCGGACAGACACAGATACGCAGTATTTT. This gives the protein CASSQIRTDTDTQYF. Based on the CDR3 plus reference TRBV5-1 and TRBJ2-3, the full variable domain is KAGVTQTPRYLIKTRGQQVTLSCSPISGHRSVSWYQQTPGQGLQFLFEYFSETQRNKGNFPGRFSGRQFSNSRSEMNVSTLELGDSALYLCASSQIRTDTDTQYFGPGTRLTVL.

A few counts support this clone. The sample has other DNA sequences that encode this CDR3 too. The CDR3, as DNA: TGTGCCAGCAGCTTACAGGGATCTGGAAACACCATATATTTT. This encodes CASSLQGSGNTIYF. The J gene is TRBJ1-3, the V gene TRBV7-2; D is possibly TRBD1 (5 bases). This CDR3 contains 14 residues. CDR1 is SGHTA and CDR2 is FQGNSA in the germline V gene. Trimming removed 2 bases at V and 1 base at J, with 6 bases between.

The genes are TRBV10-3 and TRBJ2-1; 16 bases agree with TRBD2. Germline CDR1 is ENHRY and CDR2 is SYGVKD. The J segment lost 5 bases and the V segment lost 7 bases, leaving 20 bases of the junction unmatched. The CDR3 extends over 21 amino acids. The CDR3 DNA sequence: TGTGCCATCATGGGTTCCGGGACTAGCGGGAGGGGAACCACCACTAACAATGAGCAGTTCTTC. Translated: CAIMGSGTSGRGTTTNNEQFF.

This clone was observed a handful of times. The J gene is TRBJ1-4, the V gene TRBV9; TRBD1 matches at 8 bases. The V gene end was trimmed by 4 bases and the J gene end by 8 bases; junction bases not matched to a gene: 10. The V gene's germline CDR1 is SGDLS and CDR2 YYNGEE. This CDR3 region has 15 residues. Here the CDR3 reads CASSTPGTGEEKLFF. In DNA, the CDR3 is TGTGCCAGCAGCACTCCCGGGACAGGAGAAGAAAAACTGTTTTTT.

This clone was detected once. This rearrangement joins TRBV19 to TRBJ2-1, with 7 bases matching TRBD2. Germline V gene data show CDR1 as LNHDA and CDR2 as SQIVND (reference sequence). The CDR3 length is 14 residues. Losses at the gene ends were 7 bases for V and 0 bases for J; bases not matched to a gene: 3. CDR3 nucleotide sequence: TGTGCCAGTATGGGGGGGAGCTCCTACAATGAGCAGTTCTTC. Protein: CASMGGSSYNEQFF. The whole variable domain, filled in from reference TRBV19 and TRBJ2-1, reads DGGITQSPKYLFRKEGQNVTLSCEQNLNHDAMYWYRQDPGQGLRLIYYSQIVNDFQKGDIAEGYSVSREKKESFPLTVTSAQKNPTAFYLCASMGGSSYNEQFFGPGTRLTVL.

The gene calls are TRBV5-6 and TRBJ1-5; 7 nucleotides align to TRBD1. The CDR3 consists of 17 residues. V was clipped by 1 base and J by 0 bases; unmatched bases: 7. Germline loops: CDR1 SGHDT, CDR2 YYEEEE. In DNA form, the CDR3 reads TGTGCCAGCAGCTTGAGTTTGGGACAGCTTAGCAATCAGCCCCAGCATTTT. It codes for CASSLSLGQLSNQPQHF.

CDR3 in DNA: TGTGCCAGCAGTGAAGGCTACAGGGTCTGGGAGCTGTTTTTT. Its translation is CASSEGYRVWELFF. The chain combines TRBV6-1 with TRBJ2-2, with D perhaps TRBD1 (6 bases). Trimming pared 1 base from V and 9 bases from J, leaving 12 bases between. The germline gives CDR1 MNHNS, CDR2 SASEGT. The CDR3 has 14 residues.

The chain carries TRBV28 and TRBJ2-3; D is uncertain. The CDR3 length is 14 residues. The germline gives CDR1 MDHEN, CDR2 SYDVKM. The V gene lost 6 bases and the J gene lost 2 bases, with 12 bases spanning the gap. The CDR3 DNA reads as TGTGCCAGCAGACGACTCCTGGACACAGATACGCAGTATTTT. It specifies CASRRLLDTDTQYF. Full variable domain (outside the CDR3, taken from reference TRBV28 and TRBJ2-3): DVKVTQSSRYLVKRTGEKVFLECVQDMDHENMFWYRQDPGLGLRLIYFSYDVKMKEKGDIPEGYSVSREKKERFSLILESASTNQTSMYLCASRRLLDTDTQYFGPGTRLTVL.

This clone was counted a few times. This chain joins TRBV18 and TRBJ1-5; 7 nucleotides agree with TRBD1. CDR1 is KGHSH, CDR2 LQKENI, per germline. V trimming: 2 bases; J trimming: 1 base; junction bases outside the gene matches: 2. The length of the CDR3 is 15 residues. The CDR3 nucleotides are TGTGCCAGCTCACCAGGACAGGTGAGCAATCAGCCCCAGCATTTT. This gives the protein CASSPGQVSNQPQHF.

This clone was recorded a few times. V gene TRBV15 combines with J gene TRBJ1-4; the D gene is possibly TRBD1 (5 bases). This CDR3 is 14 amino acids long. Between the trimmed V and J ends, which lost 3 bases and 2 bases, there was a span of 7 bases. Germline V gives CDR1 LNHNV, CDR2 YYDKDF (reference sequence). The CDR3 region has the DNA TGTGCCACCAGCAGTGGGGGGACTAATGAAAAACTGTTTTTT. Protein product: CATSSGGTNEKLFF.

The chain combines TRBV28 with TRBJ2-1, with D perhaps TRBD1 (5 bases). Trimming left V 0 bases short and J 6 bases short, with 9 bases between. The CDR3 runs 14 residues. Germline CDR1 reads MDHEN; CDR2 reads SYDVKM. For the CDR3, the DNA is TGTGCCAGCAGTTTATGGACAGAAGTCAATGAGCAGTTCTTC. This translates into CASSLWTEVNEQFF.

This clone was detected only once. This CDR3 reads CASSLARGGDQETQYF. CDR3 sequence (DNA): TGTGCCAGCAGCTTAGCGCGCGGCGGGGACCAAGAGACCCAGTACTTC. This chain connects TRBV7-8 to TRBJ2-5; tentative D call: TRBD2 (6 bases). Germline V gene data show CDR1 as SGHVS and CDR2 as FQNEAQ. V was trimmed by 0 bases and J by 0 bases, leaving 11 bases between them. The CDR3 length is 16 residues.

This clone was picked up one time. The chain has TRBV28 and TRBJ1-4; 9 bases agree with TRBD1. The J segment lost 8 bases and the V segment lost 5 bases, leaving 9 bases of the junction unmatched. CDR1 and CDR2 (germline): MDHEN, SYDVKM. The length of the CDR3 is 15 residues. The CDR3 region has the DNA TGTGCCAGCAGTCAACCGGGACAGGGAAGAGAAAAACTGTTTTTT. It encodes CASSQPGQGREKLFF.

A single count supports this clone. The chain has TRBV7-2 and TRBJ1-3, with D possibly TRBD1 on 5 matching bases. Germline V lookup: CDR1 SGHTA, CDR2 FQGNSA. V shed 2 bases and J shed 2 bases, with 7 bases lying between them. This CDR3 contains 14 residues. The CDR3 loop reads CASSLQGTGNTIYF. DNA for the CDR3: TGTGCCAGCAGCTTACAGGGAACTGGAAACACCATATATTTT.

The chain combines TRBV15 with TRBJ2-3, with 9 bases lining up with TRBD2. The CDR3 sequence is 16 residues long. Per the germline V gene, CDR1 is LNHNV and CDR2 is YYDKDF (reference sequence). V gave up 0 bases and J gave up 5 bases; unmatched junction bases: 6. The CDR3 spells CATSRDRAGGLDTQYF. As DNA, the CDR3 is TGTGCCACCAGCAGAGATCGGGCGGGAGGGTTAGATACGCAGTATTTT. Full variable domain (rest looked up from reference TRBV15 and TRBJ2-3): DAMVIQNPRYQVTQFGKPVTLSCSQTLNHNVMYWYQQKSSQAPKLLFHYYDKDFNNEADTPDNFQSRRPNTSFCFLDIRSPGLGDTAMYLCATSRDRAGGLDTQYFGPGTRLTVL.

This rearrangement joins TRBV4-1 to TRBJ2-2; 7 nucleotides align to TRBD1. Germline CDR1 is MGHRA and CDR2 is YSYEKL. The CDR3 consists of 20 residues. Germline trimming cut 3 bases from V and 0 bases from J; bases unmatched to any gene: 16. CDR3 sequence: CASSHLLGVQGRSNTGELFF. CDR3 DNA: TGCGCCAGCAGCCACCTTTTGGGGGTACAGGGGCGATCGAACACCGGGGAGCTGTTTTTT.

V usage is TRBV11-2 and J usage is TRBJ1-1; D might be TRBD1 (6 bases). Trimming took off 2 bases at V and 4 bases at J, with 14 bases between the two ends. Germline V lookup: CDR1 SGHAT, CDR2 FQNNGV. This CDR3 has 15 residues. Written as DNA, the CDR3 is TGTGCCAGCAGCTTAAATCGGGGGGCAAGCACTGAAGCTTTCTTT. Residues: CASSLNRGASTEAFF.